This T cell receptor (beta chain) was observed in a study of T cells in Graves' hyperthyroidism and ophthalmopathy. Of note for this clonotype: This may arise from a read error, as a much more abundant clone is one base away.

Researchers took RNA transcripts and amplified the TCR beta CDR3 regions from them. A set of HTBI primers served as the primers for a first-round RT-PCR of the TCR CDR3. MiXCR was run by TCRdb on the multiplex PCR reads, yielding one entry per CDR3 protein. In the table there are some 500,000 distinct CDR3 sequences, around a quarter of which are singletons. V shed 2 bases and J shed 1 base, with 14 bases lying between them. CDR3 size: 16 residues. Germline CDR1 and CDR2: LNHDA and SQIVND (reference sequence). Patients with ophthalmopathy all had a Clinical Activity Score of at least 3, a NOSPECS grade of at least 4 and duration under 3 months. Investigators excluded patients with uncontrolled infection, other autoimmune disease, pregnancy or lactation. Diagnoses were made from clinical symptoms, serum measures (thyroxine and TRAb), thyroid ultrasound and orbital computed tomography. Fresh peripheral blood, under 13 ml, was the source of the PBMCs.

This receptor was taken from a woman aged 25-40 years with Graves' ophthalmopathy. Material: blood. This sequence joins TRBV19 and TRBJ1-1; D is unclear. CDR3 sequence reads: CASSIYRRPTNTEAFF. As DNA, the CDR3 is TGTGCCAGTAGTATATATCGACGGCCAACGAACACTGAAGCTTTCTTT.